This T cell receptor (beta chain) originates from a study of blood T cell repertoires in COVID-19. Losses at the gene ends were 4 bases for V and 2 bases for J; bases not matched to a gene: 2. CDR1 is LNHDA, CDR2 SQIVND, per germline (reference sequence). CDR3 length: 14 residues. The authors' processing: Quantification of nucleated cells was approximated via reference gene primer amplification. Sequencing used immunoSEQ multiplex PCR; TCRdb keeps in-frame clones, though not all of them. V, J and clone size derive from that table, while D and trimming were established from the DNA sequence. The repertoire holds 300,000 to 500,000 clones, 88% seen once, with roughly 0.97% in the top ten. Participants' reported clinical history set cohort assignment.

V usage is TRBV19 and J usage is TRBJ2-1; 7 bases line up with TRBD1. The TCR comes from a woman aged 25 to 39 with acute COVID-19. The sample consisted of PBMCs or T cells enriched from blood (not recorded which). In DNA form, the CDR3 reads TGTGCCAGTAGTAATAGGGGGCCCTACAATGAGCAGTTCTTC. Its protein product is CASSNRGPYNEQFF.